What follows are 25 T cell receptor beta chains derived from one specimen sequenced in a study of T-cell reconstitution after alpha-beta-depleted transplantation in children. Unique molecular identifiers were incorporated during preparation of the TCRbeta library. TCRdb ran MiXCR on the PCR reads and lists one entry per CDR3 protein. The table records 200,000 to 250,000 distinct CDR3 sequences, 7.5% to 10% of them present only once. The specimen comprised PBMCs from the stem cell graft donor, sampled from the stem cell graft. The receptors were gathered from a human donor who donated a stem cell graft to a child with SCID.

This clonotype was counted ten times or more. The chain is built from TRBV27 and TRBJ2-4; a weak D match, TRBD1 (6 bases). Germline V lookup: CDR1 MNHEY, CDR2 SMNVEV (reference sequence). The V and J ends lost 2 bases and 1 base respectively, with 12 bases between them. The CDR3 loop spans 16 amino acids. The CDR3 region is CASSLLRQGAKNIQYF. DNA of the CDR3: TGTGCCAGCAGTTTACTTAGGCAGGGGGCCAAAAACATTCAGTACTTC.

This clonotype came up many times. The chain links TRBV24-1 to TRBJ2-2; no firm D call. Trimming left V 9 bases short and J 3 bases short, with 10 bases between. The CDR3 consists of 13 residues. Germline-derived CDR1 and CDR2 are KGHDR and SFDVKD. The CDR3 reads CATGYYDTGELFF. The CDR3 nucleotides read TGTGCCACCGGATACTACGACACCGGGGAGCTGTTTTTT.

This clonotype was picked up many times. This rearrangement joins TRBV6-5 to TRBJ1-4; a possible D gene is TRBD1 (6 bases). Trimming shortened V by 4 bases and J by 1 base, and 10 bases separated the two germline ends. The CDR3 totals 15 residues. The germline V gene has CDR1 MNHEY and CDR2 SVGAGI. The CDR3: CASSFTRGTNEKLFF. The CDR3 bases are TGTGCCAGCAGTTTTACCAGGGGAACTAATGAAAAACTGTTTTTT.

This clonotype has a count of ten or more. CDR3 in DNA: TGTGCCAGCAGTCGTACGGGGCAGGGTCAGCCCCAGCATTTT. Translated, it gives CASSRTGQGQPQHF. The chain couples TRBV7-6 to TRBJ1-5; D possibly corresponds to TRBD1 (5 bases). The germline V gene has CDR1 SGHVS and CDR2 FNYEAQ. The CDR3 loop spans 14 amino acids. Between the trimmed V and J ends, which lost 6 bases and 6 bases, there was a span of 15 bases. The whole variable domain, filled in from reference TRBV7-6 and TRBJ1-5, reads GAGVSQSPRYKVTKRGQDVALRCDPISGHVSLYWYRQALGQGPEFLTYFNYEAQQDKSGLPNDRFSAERPEGSISTLTIQRTEQRDSAMYRCASSRTGQGQPQHFGDGTRLSIL.

This clonotype has at least ten counts. This rearrangement joins TRBV3-1 to TRBJ1-1; 7 bases are a match to TRBD1. Germline V gene data show CDR1 as LGHDT and CDR2 as YNNKEL (reference sequence). CDR3 length: 14 residues. With 4 bases clipped from V and 5 bases from J, the junction kept 7 bases outside the gene matches. In nucleotides, the CDR3 is TGTGCCAGCAGCCTTCGGACAGGCGAGACTGAAGCTTTCTTT. Its translation is CASSLRTGETEAFF. The full variable domain, in which reference TRBV3-1 and TRBJ1-1 provide the parts outside the CDR3, is DTAVSQTPKYLVTQMGNDKSIKCEQNLGHDTMYWYKQDSKKFLKIMFSYNNKELIINETVPNRFSPKSPDKAHLNLHINSLELGDSAVYFCASSLRTGETEAFFGQGTRLTVV.

This clonotype was picked up many times. V and J are TRBV20-1 and TRBJ1-4; D gene ambiguous. Germline CDR1 and CDR2: DFQATT and SNEGSKA (reference sequence). V gave up 6 bases and J gave up 0 bases, with 11 bases separating them. The CDR3 covers 14 residues. For the CDR3, the DNA is TGCAGTGCCGTGGGATTTGCAACTAATGAAAAACTGTTTTTT. Amino acids: CSAVGFATNEKLFF.

This clonotype was picked up many times. This sequence joins TRBV24-1 and TRBJ2-7; 7 nucleotides agree with TRBD1. V lost 7 bases to trimming and J lost 0 bases; unmatched junction nucleotides: 2. CDR1 is KGHDR, CDR2 SFDVKD, per germline. CDR3 length: 13 amino acids. CDR3 in amino acids: CATRGQNSYEQYF. The DNA of the CDR3 is TGTGCCACCAGGGGACAGAACTCCTACGAGCAGTACTTC.

This clonotype has at least ten counts. The chain employs TRBV5-1 and TRBJ2-5; no clear D. The germline V and J ends were trimmed by 0 bases and 4 bases, with 7 bases remaining between them. Germline values: CDR1 SGHRS, CDR2 YFSETQ. The CDR3 length is 13 residues. In DNA form, the CDR3 reads TGCGCCAGCAGCTTGGCCAGCACAGAGACCCAGTACTTC. Its translation is CASSLASTETQYF.

This clonotype was recorded many times. V and J are TRBV19 and TRBJ2-7, with a tentative D call TRBD2 (6 bases). V lost 2 bases, J lost 3 bases, and 14 bases lay in between. This CDR3 has 15 amino acids. From germline, CDR1 is LNHDA and CDR2 SQIVND (reference sequence). This CDR3 reads CASSIPRLGGYEQYF. In DNA form, the CDR3 reads TGTGCCAGTAGTATACCTCGACTGGGAGGCTACGAGCAGTACTTC.

The sample holds many counts of this clonotype. The chain couples TRBV19 to TRBJ1-5; D gene ambiguous. Trimming stripped 3 bases from V and 7 bases from J, with 13 bases between. This CDR3 is built from 14 residues. Germline values: CDR1 LNHDA, CDR2 SQIVND (reference sequence). The CDR3 nucleotides are TGTGCCAGTAGTATCGGCGGAGGTGGGCAGCCCCAGCATTTT. Translation: CASSIGGGGQPQHF.

The chain combines TRBV15 with TRBJ1-4; tentatively, D is TRBD1 (5 bases). The CDR3 has 16 residues. Germline values: CDR1 LNHNV, CDR2 YYDKDF (reference sequence). The V end was cut by 1 base, the J end by 6 bases, with 15 bases between. CDR3 coding DNA: TGTGCCACCAGCAGAGTGGGGGTACCCTCCGATGAAAAACTGTTTTTT. This encodes CATSRVGVPSDEKLFF.

This clonotype appeared many times. The chain employs TRBV5-1 and TRBJ2-3; 7 bases map to TRBD2. CDR1 and CDR2 from the germline V gene are SGHRS and YFSETQ. With 3 bases clipped from V and 0 bases from J, the junction kept 4 bases outside the gene matches. CDR3 length: 15 residues. CDR3 nucleotide sequence: TGCGCCAGCAGCTCGCGGGGGATCAGCACAGATACGCAGTATTTT. Protein sequence: CASSSRGISTDTQYF.

Ten or more counts support this clonotype. J is TRBJ1-4 and V is TRBV5-1; possibly TRBD1 for D (5 bases). Germline CDR1 and CDR2: SGHRS and YFSETQ. The CDR3 is 17 amino acids. V was pared by 4 bases and J by 0 bases, with 16 bases between. The CDR3 bases are TGCGCCAGCAGCCCCGGTGGGGGGGATGCAACTAATGAAAAACTGTTTTTT. Residues: CASSPGGGDATNEKLFF.

The chain combines TRBV6-2 or TRBV6-3 with TRBJ2-6; D is ambiguous. The ends were cut back, 6 bases at V and 6 bases at J, with 15 bases in the middle. The CDR3 contains 15 residues. CDR1 MNHEY and CDR2 SVGEGT come from the germline V gene. CDR3 sequence reads: CASSRLGPMANVLTF. The CDR3 region has the DNA TGTGCCAGCAGCCGCCTAGGGCCAATGGCCAACGTCCTGACTTTC.

The chain links TRBV29-1 to TRBJ1-4; 7 nucleotides align to TRBD1. The germline CDR1 and CDR2 sequences are SQVTM and ANQGSEA. V shed 7 bases and J 8 bases; nucleotides not matched to a gene: 13. This CDR3 is 14 amino acids long. The CDR3 DNA reads as TGCAGCGGTGGGGGAAAGGGGGCAGCGGAAAAACTGTTTTTT. This codes for CSGGGKGAAEKLFF.

This clonotype was observed at least ten times. The chain combines TRBV9 with TRBJ1-1; 9 bases line up with TRBD1. Germline CDR1 reads SGDLS; CDR2 reads YYNGEE. The length of the CDR3 is 14 residues. V was pared by 4 bases and J by 8 bases, with 9 bases of the junction left unmatched. The CDR3 DNA reads TGTGCCAGCAGCCCTACCATACAGGGGGCGGAAGCTTTCTTT. Translating it yields CASSPTIQGAEAFF.

This clonotype has ten or more counts. The chain links TRBV20-1 to TRBJ2-1; 13 bases match TRBD2. With 0 bases clipped from V and 6 bases from J, the junction kept 5 bases outside the gene matches. This CDR3 spans 16 amino acids. Germline-derived CDR1 and CDR2 are DFQATT and SNEGSKA (reference sequence). The CDR3 loop reads CSARDGLAGVGNEQFF. The CDR3 DNA reads as TGCAGTGCTAGAGACGGACTAGCGGGGGTAGGCAATGAGCAGTTCTTC.

This clonotype was recorded many times. The chain combines TRBV3-1 with TRBJ2-2; D tentatively fits TRBD1 or TRBD2 (5 bases each). CDR3 length: 14 amino acids. Germline V lookup: CDR1 LGHDT, CDR2 YNNKEL (reference sequence). The V and J ends lost 4 bases and 3 bases respectively, with 9 bases between them. This CDR3 reads CASSPTADTGELFF. CDR3 DNA: TGTGCCAGCAGCCCGACAGCGGACACCGGGGAGCTGTTTTTT.

This clonotype was observed at least ten times. V usage is TRBV7-2 and J usage is TRBJ2-1; perhaps D is TRBD1 or TRBD2 (7 bases each). V gave up 6 bases and J gave up 5 bases, with 14 bases separating them. CDR3 length: 14 amino acids. CDR1 is SGHTA and CDR2 is FQGNSA in the germline V gene. CDR3 nucleotides: TGTGCCAGCAGTTTTCAGGGGGGGGACAATGAGCAGTTCTTC. This gives the protein CASSFQGGDNEQFF.

The J gene is TRBJ2-7, the V gene TRBV7-9; D may be TRBD2 (5 bases). The CDR3 extends over 15 amino acids. V was shortened by 0 bases and J by 3 bases, with 12 bases between the two germline ends. Germline V gene data show CDR1 as SEHNR and CDR2 as FQNEAQ (reference sequence). CDR3 residues: CASSLAGGLFYEQYF. CDR3 nucleotide sequence: TGTGCCAGCAGCTTAGCGGGCGGGTTATTCTACGAGCAGTACTTC.

This clonotype was seen repeatedly, ten times or more. The chain has TRBV28 and TRBJ2-7, with unresolved D. Trimming shortened V by 3 bases and J by 6 bases, and 21 bases separated the two germline ends. This CDR3 comprises 16 residues. Germline V gene lookup returns CDR1 MDHEN and CDR2 SYDVKM. The CDR3 nucleotides read TGTGCCAGCAGTTTGAGCTCTAGGGTTTCCCCGGTCGAGCAGTACTTC. Protein product: CASSLSSRVSPVEQYF. The variable domain in full, with the rest retrieved from reference TRBV28 and TRBJ2-7, is DVKVTQSSRYLVKRTGEKVFLECVQDMDHENMFWYRQDPGLGLRLIYFSYDVKMKEKGDIPEGYSVSREKKERFSLILESASTNQTSMYLCASSLSSRVSPVEQYFGPGTRLTVT.

This clonotype was observed at least ten times. The V call is TRBV12-3 or TRBV12-4, the J call TRBJ1-1, with D maybe TRBD1 (5 bases). The V end lost 3 bases, the J end lost 5 bases, and 10 bases lay between the germline ends. This CDR3 spans 13 amino acids. CDR3 sequence (DNA): TGTGCCAGCAGTTTTTGGGAGGGGACTGAAGCTTTCTTT. Its translation: CASSFWEGTEAFF.

This clonotype has a count of ten or more. The gene calls are TRBV27 and TRBJ2-3; the match to TRBD2 covers 11 bases. CDR3 length equals 18 residues. CDR1 and CDR2 from the germline V gene are MNHEY and SMNVEV (reference sequence). The J segment lost 2 bases and the V segment lost 7 bases, leaving 14 bases of the junction unmatched. For the CDR3, the DNA is TGTGCCAGCACCCGTTTCGGGGTTAGCGGGGGGGCCACAGATACGCAGTATTTT. Encoded protein: CASTRFGVSGGATDTQYF.

This clonotype has at least ten counts. This chain uses TRBV3-1 with TRBJ2-3; possible D gene TRBD2, 6 bases. V was clipped by 4 bases and J by 0 bases, with 17 bases between them. Germline CDR1 LGHDT, CDR2 YNNKEL (reference sequence). CDR3 size: 17 residues. The CDR3 nucleotides are TGTGCCAGCAGCCGCGCCGCCGGGACTTCTAGCACAGATACGCAGTATTTT. Amino acids: CASSRAAGTSSTDTQYF.

This clonotype was counted many times. The V and J genes are TRBV6-1 and TRBJ2-7; weak D call: TRBD1 (6 bases). The CDR3 is 14 amino acids. Germline V lookup: CDR1 MNHNS, CDR2 SASEGT. V lost 6 bases and J lost 5, with 17 bases in between. The CDR3 nucleotides are TGTGCCAGCAGGCCACAGGGATCAATCCACGAGCAGTACTTC. Its protein is CASRPQGSIHEQYF.